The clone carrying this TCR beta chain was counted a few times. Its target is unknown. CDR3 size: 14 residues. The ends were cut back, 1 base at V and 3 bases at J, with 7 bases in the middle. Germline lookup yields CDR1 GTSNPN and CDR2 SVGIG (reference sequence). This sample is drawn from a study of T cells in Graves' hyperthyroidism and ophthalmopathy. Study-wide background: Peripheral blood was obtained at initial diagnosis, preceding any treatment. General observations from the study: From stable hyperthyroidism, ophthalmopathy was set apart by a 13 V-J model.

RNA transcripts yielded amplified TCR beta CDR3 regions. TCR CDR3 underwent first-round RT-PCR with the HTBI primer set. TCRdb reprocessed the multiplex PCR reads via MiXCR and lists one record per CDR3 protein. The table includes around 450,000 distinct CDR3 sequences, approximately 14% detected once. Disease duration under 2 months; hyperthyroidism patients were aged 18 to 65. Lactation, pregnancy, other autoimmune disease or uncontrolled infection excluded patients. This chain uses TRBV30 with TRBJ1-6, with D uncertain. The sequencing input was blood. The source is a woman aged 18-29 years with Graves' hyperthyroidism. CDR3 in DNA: TGTGCCTGGAGTGCAAACAGCTATAATTCACCCCTCCACTTT. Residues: CAWSANSYNSPLHF.